Sequencing of this T cell receptor (beta chain) was carried out in a study of T-cell memory formation after mild COVID-19. Whole-study context: The study found TCR clusters largely donor specific.

Study-level findings and limits: While clones contracting from day 15 to 85 were balanced between CD4 and CD8, later expanders leaned CD4+. Some clones that responded were present in memory (sampled pre-infection), which suggests cross-reactive memory joined.

Comments on this clonotype: The antigen is unknown.

The length of the CDR3 is 13 residues. Trimming stripped 0 bases from V and 3 bases from J, with 5 bases between. Germline V lookup: CDR1 SGHTA, CDR2 FQGNSA. Using constant-segment primers, 5'RACE produced TCR alpha and TCR beta cDNA libraries carrying sample barcodes and UMIs. TCRdb itself ran the 5' RACE reads through MiXCR, one entry per CDR3 protein. The sample yields roughly 370,000 distinct CDR3 sequences, 16% seen once. The chain couples TRBV7-2 to TRBJ1-1, with D unclear. Sample: PBMCs or a T cell subset sorted from them (not recorded which). The receptor was isolated from a man between 18 and 35 years old who had mild COVID-19 (a few samples of this study predate the infection). Cell type and time point are not known. The CDR3 is CASSLADYTEAFF. The CDR3, as DNA: TGTGCCAGCAGCTTAGCGGATTACACTGAAGCTTTCTTT.